The clone carrying this TCR beta chain showed up many times. Its antigen remains unidentified. Healthy controls comprised blood bank volunteers in Maryland, USA. CDR1 and CDR2 from the germline V gene are ENHRY and SYGVKD. This CDR3 has 13 amino acids. V dropped 4 bases and J dropped 2 bases, with 8 bases sitting between them. These data originate in a study of neurological immune-mediated disorders. Study-level points and caveats: Falling below healthy controls, multiple sclerosis showed the least TCR clonal expansion, while HTLV-1-associated myelopathy showed the most. Sharing of CDR3 amino acid sequences among expanded clones across subjects was absent, suggesting private repertoires in all groups.

TCRdb reprocessed the 5' RACE reads with MiXCR, giving one entry per CDR3 protein. The sample lists under 30,000 distinct CDR3 sequences; 6.5% to 8% were seen once. This rearrangement joins TRBV10-3 to TRBJ1-1, with D tentatively TRBD1 (6 bases). The source of this sequence is a woman aged 40 to 50 in good health. Sequenced sample: PBMCs. For the CDR3, the DNA is TGTGCCATCAGTGGGACAGATAACACTGAAGCTTTCTTT. It codes for CAISGTDNTEAFF.